These 8 T cell receptor beta chains were sequenced from one sample in a study of beta chain features in type 1 diabetes. Sequencing targeted expressed TCRB transcripts, as all isolated RNA had been reverse transcribed. Sequencing used immunoSEQ multiplex PCR; TCRdb keeps in-frame clones, though not all of them. Among some 150,000 clones listed, under 60% were seen once. Sequenced material: Tregs from blood. Receptors originate from a man aged 18-30 years in good health.

This clone was seen a handful of times. The V gene is TRBV4-2, the J gene TRBJ2-5, with D possibly called TRBD1 or TRBD2 (5 bases each). The J call is in doubt because the DNA end fits TRBJ2-7 better. This CDR3 has 14 amino acids. Germline V lookup: CDR1 LGHNA, CDR2 YNFKEQ. The CDR3 loop is CASSQDLGDYEQYF. CDR3 sequence (DNA): TGTGCCAGCAGCCAAGACTTGGGGGACTACGAGCAGTACTTC.

In this sample, this clone turned up once. The rearrangement uses TRBV5-1 and TRBJ1-1; no reliable D call. The V gene's germline CDR1 is SGHRS and CDR2 YFSETQ. This CDR3 region has 17 residues. The V end lost 0 bases, the J end lost 0 bases, and 15 bases lay between the germline ends. The CDR3 region has the DNA TGCGCCAGCAGCTTGGATTTAGTATTTAATTTGAACACTGAAGCTTTCTTT. Translating it yields CASSLDLVFNLNTEAFF.

The chain joins TRBV9 to TRBJ1-2, with 11 bases aligning to TRBD1. With 3 bases clipped from V and 8 bases from J, the junction kept 9 bases outside the gene matches. The CDR3 spans 15 residues. Germline V gives CDR1 SGDLS, CDR2 YYNGEE. The CDR3 DNA follows: TGTGCCAGCAGCGCGACACGGACAGGGGGCGCGGGCTACACCTTC. As protein: CASSATRTGGAGYTF.

This clone has only one observation. This chain uses TRBV7-2 with TRBJ2-5; the match to TRBD1 covers 8 bases. V dropped 5 bases and J dropped 4; count of bases not matched to a gene: 9. This CDR3 is built from 15 residues. Germline-derived CDR1 and CDR2 are SGHTA and FQGNSA. CDR3 protein: CASSQRRTGSETQYF. In nucleotides, the CDR3 is TGTGCCAGCAGCCAAAGACGGACAGGGTCAGAGACCCAGTACTTC.

This clone appeared a few times. The gene calls are TRBV5-1 and TRBJ2-5; 8 bases map to TRBD1. Germline V lookup: CDR1 SGHRS, CDR2 YFSETQ. This CDR3 has 14 residues. After removal of 5 bases from V and 2 bases from J, the junction contained 5 bases not matched to a gene. CDR3 in DNA: TGCGCCAGCAGGTGGGGACAGGAACAAGAGACCCAGTACTTC. This gives the protein CASRWGQEQETQYF.

The chain uses TRBV7-2 and TRBJ2-1; D is uncertain. The CDR3 loop spans 14 amino acids. Germline values: CDR1 SGHTA, CDR2 FQGNSA. V was clipped by 2 bases and J by 6 bases, with 11 bases between them. CDR3 protein: CASSLYPNSNEQFF. CDR3 in DNA: TGTGCCAGCAGCTTATACCCGAACAGCAATGAGCAGTTCTTC.

The chain's CDR3 is CASSPYRVPSSYEQYF. The CDR3 nucleotides are TGTGCCAGCAGCCCCTACAGGGTCCCGAGCTCCTACGAGCAGTACTTC. The chain carries TRBV7-9 and TRBJ2-7, with a weak D call TRBD1 (6 bases). Between the trimmed V and J ends, which lost 5 bases and 0 bases, there was a span of 17 bases. The CDR3 has 16 amino acids. From germline, CDR1 is SEHNR and CDR2 FQNEAQ (reference sequence).

The chain combines TRBV27 with TRBJ1-1; D perhaps matches TRBD1 (6 bases). V shed 8 bases and J shed 1 base, with 8 bases lying between them. From germline, CDR1 is MNHEY and CDR2 SMNVEV (reference sequence). The CDR3 sequence is 12 residues long. The CDR3 loop reads CASQGWNTEAFF. The CDR3 DNA is TGTGCCAGCCAGGGGTGGAACACTGAAGCTTTCTTT.